The 22 T cell receptor beta chains reported below all come from one sample, sequenced in a study of technical replicates of blood from a handful of donors. Assay: immunoSEQ multiplex PCR; the TCRdb copy retains only in-frame clones and omits some. Among about 56,000 clones listed, roughly 96% were seen once. Input material: PBMCs. Receptor source: a human donor in good health. Some clones in this sample may be carry-over from other donors' samples.

The chain joins TRBV7-2 to TRBJ2-2, with 9 bases aligning to TRBD2. The CDR3 has 17 amino acids. CDR1 is SGHTA and CDR2 is FQGNSA in the germline V gene. The trim removed 6 bases at V and 4 bases at J, leaving 12 bases unmatched. The CDR3 spells CASSPIRTSALTGELFF. As DNA, the CDR3 is TGTGCCAGCAGTCCTATCCGGACTAGCGCGCTCACCGGGGAGCTGTTTTTT.

The rearrangement uses TRBV19 and TRBJ2-2; TRBD2 agrees at 9 bases. Germline trimming cut 4 bases from V and 3 bases from J; bases unmatched to any gene: 9. The CDR3 is 17 residues long. Germline-derived CDR1 and CDR2 are LNHDA and SQIVND (reference sequence). The CDR3 region is CASSTPAGGGYTGELFF. The CDR3 DNA follows: TGTGCCAGTAGTACCCCAGCGGGGGGCGGTTACACCGGGGAGCTGTTTTTT.

The chain couples TRBV7-9 to TRBJ2-2, with 8 bases identical to TRBD2. The germline V gene has CDR1 SEHNR and CDR2 FQNEAQ (reference sequence). The CDR3 runs to 11 residues. CDR3 amino acids: CGAGVTGELFF. In DNA form, the CDR3 reads TGTGGAGCGGGAGTTACCGGGGAGCTGTTTTTT.

The chain recombines TRBV6-5 with TRBJ2-3; D gene ambiguous. Deletions cut 2 bases from V and 2 bases from J, with 11 bases between. Per germline, CDR1 MNHEY and CDR2 SVGAGI. This CDR3 is built from 15 residues. The CDR3 reads CASSYGWAPTDTQYF. The CDR3 region has the DNA TGTGCCAGCAGTTACGGTTGGGCCCCCACAGATACGCAGTATTTT.

In nucleotides, the CDR3 is TGCGCCAGCAGCTTATCCGGGAGCGAGCAGTACTTC. Amino acid sequence: CASSLSGSEQYF. V and J are TRBV5-1 and TRBJ2-7; TRBD2 is a possible D gene (6 bases). Germline V gene lookup returns CDR1 SGHRS and CDR2 YFSETQ. V was shortened by 2 bases and J by 6 bases, with 9 bases between the two germline ends. The CDR3 contains 12 residues.

The V and J genes are TRBV11-3 and TRBJ2-6; tentatively, D is TRBD1 (6 bases). The V gene's germline CDR1 is SGHNT and CDR2 YENEEA. The CDR3 extends over 15 amino acids. Trimming cost V 3 bases and J 3 bases, with 9 bases left between them. Here the CDR3 DNA reads TGTGCCAGCAGCTTTACAGGGCATGGGGCCAACGTCCTGACTTTC. This codes for CASSFTGHGANVLTF. Full variable domain (outside the CDR3, taken from reference TRBV11-3 and TRBJ2-6): EAGVVQSPRYKIIEKKQPVAFWCNPISGHNTLYWYLQNLGQGPELLIRYENEEAVDDSQLPKDRFSAERLKGVDSTLKIQPAELGDSAVYLCASSFTGHGANVLTFGAGSRLTVL.

This chain joins TRBV5-6 and TRBJ2-1; TRBD1 aligns across 9 bases. The germline CDR1 and CDR2 sequences are SGHDT and YYEEEE. The CDR3 sequence is 15 residues long. Trimming at V came to 7 bases and at J to 3 bases, leaving 8 bases not matched to a gene. CDR3 sequence: CASFSWDRVYNEQFF. CDR3 nucleotide sequence: TGTGCCAGCTTTTCCTGGGACAGGGTCTACAATGAGCAGTTCTTC.

The table lists this clone with a count of one. This chain uses TRBV5-6 with TRBJ2-5; 9 bases map to TRBD2. The CDR3 is 16 residues long. V lost 1 base to trimming and J lost 4 bases; unmatched junction nucleotides: 8. Germline CDR1 and CDR2: SGHDT and YYEEEE. The CDR3, as DNA: TGTGCCAGCAGCTTGTCTACGGCGGGAGGGCCAGAGACCCAGTACTTC. Protein product: CASSLSTAGGPETQYF.

This chain connects TRBV7-7 to TRBJ2-3, with D perhaps TRBD2 (6 bases). Germline V lookup: CDR1 SSHAT, CDR2 FNYEAQ (reference sequence). This CDR3 contains 15 residues. V dropped 5 bases and J dropped 2 bases, with 14 bases sitting between them. The CDR3 DNA follows: TGTGCCAGCAGCCCCGGGACTTCTTCCACAGATACGCAGTATTTT. The encoded protein is CASSPGTSSTDTQYF.

The J gene is TRBJ1-6, the V gene TRBV7-9; D unclear. This CDR3 spans 15 amino acids. Trimming took off 1 base at V and 9 bases at J, with 13 bases between the two ends. CDR1 and CDR2 from the germline V gene are SEHNR and FQNEAQ (reference sequence). This chain's CDR3 is CASSLDGVVISPLHF. The CDR3 DNA reads as TGTGCCAGCAGCTTAGATGGAGTAGTTATTTCACCCCTCCACTTT.

V gene TRBV6-1 combines with J gene TRBJ2-7, with D possibly matching TRBD1 (6 bases). CDR1 and CDR2 from the germline V gene are MNHNS and SASEGT. CDR3 length: 13 amino acids. Trimming pared 6 bases from V and 5 bases from J, leaving 14 bases between. The CDR3 nucleotides read TGTGCCAGCAGAGTTCAACAGGGAGACGAGCAGTACTTC. Its protein product is CASRVQQGDEQYF.

V usage is TRBV7-9 and J usage is TRBJ1-1; 9 bases are shared with TRBD1. The CDR3 is 16 amino acids. Germline V lookup: CDR1 SEHNR, CDR2 FQNEAQ (reference sequence). Losses at the gene ends were 5 bases for V and 4 bases for J; bases not matched to a gene: 11. CDR3 bases: TGTGCCAGCAGCCTAGAACCGGGACAGGGAAGCACTGAAGCTTTCTTT. As protein: CASSLEPGQGSTEAFF.

The chain carries TRBV15 and TRBJ2-2; 8 positions match TRBD1. Per germline, CDR1 LNHNV and CDR2 YYDKDF (reference sequence). The J segment lost 7 bases and the V segment lost 1 base, leaving 2 bases of the junction unmatched. This CDR3 region has 14 residues. CDR3 protein: CATSRGQGIGELFF. CDR3 nucleotides: TGTGCCACCAGCAGAGGACAGGGGATCGGGGAGCTGTTTTTT.

The gene calls are TRBV25-1 and TRBJ2-3; 10 bases line up with TRBD2. The CDR3 covers 15 residues. Trimming removed 8 bases from V and 6 bases from J; junction bases left unmatched: 11. CDR1 and CDR2 from the germline V gene are MGHDK and SYGVNS. CDR3 sequence reads: CASRRSGGPRDTQYF. As DNA, the CDR3 is TGTGCCAGCCGCCGTAGCGGGGGGCCGAGGGATACGCAGTATTTT.

V usage is TRBV18 and J usage is TRBJ1-6; D unclear. The germline gives CDR1 KGHSH, CDR2 LQKENI. The CDR3 runs to 15 residues. Trimming removed 5 bases at V and 8 bases at J, with 16 bases between. CDR3 sequence: CASSTDNTFYSPLHF. CDR3 nucleotide sequence: TGTGCCAGCTCAACTGACAACACATTCTATTCACCCCTCCACTTT.

The V and J genes are TRBV4-1 and TRBJ2-7, with 11 bases fitting TRBD2. The CDR3 runs 16 residues. Unmatched junction bases numbered 7, after V lost 4 bases and J lost 2 bases. The germline V gene has CDR1 MGHRA and CDR2 YSYEKL. CDR3 nucleotides: TGCGCCAGCAGCCCGACCACTAGCGGGGGACCCTACGAGCAGTACTTC. It encodes CASSPTTSGGPYEQYF.

The chain employs TRBV6-5 and TRBJ2-7, with 7 bases aligning to TRBD2. The trim removed 2 bases at V and 4 bases at J, leaving 5 bases unmatched. CDR3 length: 14 residues. Per the germline V gene, CDR1 is MNHEY and CDR2 is SVGAGI. The CDR3 region has the DNA TGTGCCAGCAGTTACGGGGGAGGGTCATACGAGCAGTACTTC. It encodes CASSYGGGSYEQYF.

In DNA, the CDR3 is TGTGCCAGCAGCCCCGGACAGGGGGGGCTGTATGGCTACACCTTC. Residues: CASSPGQGGLYGYTF. The chain links TRBV6-5 to TRBJ1-2, with 10 bases identical to TRBD1. CDR3 length equals 15 residues. The V and J ends lost 6 bases and 5 bases, in that order; junction bases with no gene match: 9. CDR1 and CDR2 from the germline V gene are MNHEY and SVGAGI.

The genes are TRBV5-6 and TRBJ1-4; D unclear. Trimming cost V 1 base and J 8 bases, with 12 bases left between them. CDR3 length equals 14 residues. CDR1 SGHDT and CDR2 YYEEEE come from the germline V gene. CDR3 sequence (DNA): TGTGCCAGCAGCTTGTGGTCTGAGGAGGAAAAACTGTTTTTT. It specifies CASSLWSEEEKLFF.

The rearrangement uses TRBV25-1 and TRBJ2-6; a possible D gene is TRBD1 (6 bases). Trimming removed 5 bases from V and 4 bases from J, with 9 bases in between. The length of the CDR3 is 14 residues. Looked up from germline, CDR1 is MGHDK and CDR2 is SYGVNS. The CDR3 coding sequence is TGTGCCAGCAGTAAACAGGGAGGGGCCAACGTCCTGACTTTC. This sequence encodes CASSKQGGANVLTF.

The chain combines TRBV28 with TRBJ1-5, with 7 bases identical to TRBD1. The ends lost 6 bases at V and 6 bases at J; junction bases unmatched: 11. The length of the CDR3 is 15 residues. Germline assignment: CDR1 MDHEN and CDR2 SYDVKM. The CDR3 spells CASSSKDRRGQPQHF. CDR3 in DNA: TGTGCCAGCAGCTCCAAGGACAGGAGGGGTCAGCCCCAGCATTTT.

This clone was seen only once. The chain couples TRBV5-6 to TRBJ1-3; D gene unclear. V was pared by 0 bases and J by 4 bases, with 11 bases between. CDR3 length equals 15 residues. Germline V gene data show CDR1 as SGHDT and CDR2 as YYEEEE. The CDR3 coding sequence is TGTGCCAGCAGCTTGGCGTGGACGGGAGGAAACACCATATATTTT. Protein: CASSLAWTGGNTIYF.